These 19 T cell receptor beta chains came from one sample sequenced in a study of a mutant IDH1 vaccine in newly diagnosed glioma. These TCRs' antigens remain unknown. The time point denotes: week 23, last vaccination. In the vaccine, a single dose held 300 ug of the mutant IDH1 20-mer peptide, along with topical imiquimod. Repertoires were generated with immunoSEQ multiplex PCR, while TCRdb's copy carries only in-frame clones and drops some. The sample consists of 82,000 or so clones, 85% of them appearing once. Material: PBMCs, obtained from a glioma patient whose treatment included an IDH1 peptide vaccine. These receptor sequences come from a man aged 25-40 years with glioma. Some clones in this sample may be carry-over from other donors' samples.

The count of this clone is one. V usage is TRBV10-3 and J usage is TRBJ1-3; D remains ambiguous. The CDR3 runs to 15 residues. Germline lookup yields CDR1 ENHRY and CDR2 SYGVKD. The V end was cut by 6 bases, the J end by 0 bases, with 12 bases between. The CDR3 spells CAIRPITPSGNTIYF. The CDR3 bases are TGTGCCATCAGACCAATAACACCCTCTGGAAACACCATATATTTT.

This chain joins TRBV4-2 and TRBJ2-3; D uncertain. The V end lost 1 base, the J end lost 5 bases, and 10 bases lay between the germline ends. This CDR3 has 14 residues. Germline V gives CDR1 LGHNA, CDR2 YNFKEQ. The CDR3 loop is CASSQVSRGDTQYF. The DNA for the CDR3 is TGTGCCAGCAGCCAAGTCTCGAGAGGAGATACGCAGTATTTT.

This rearrangement joins TRBV6-1 to TRBJ2-7; 10 bases are shared with TRBD2. CDR1 MNHNS and CDR2 SASEGT come from the germline V gene. The CDR3 totals 15 residues. V dropped 3 bases and J dropped 2; count of bases not matched to a gene: 4. CDR3 coding DNA: TGTGCCAGCAGTGACGATAGCGGGAGGCCCTACGAGCAGTACTTC. This translates into CASSDDSGRPYEQYF.

Only a few counts were recorded for this clone. The chain uses TRBV9 and TRBJ1-1, with D possibly TRBD1 on 5 matching bases. The V gene lost 0 bases and the J gene lost 1 base, with 7 bases spanning the gap. This CDR3 comprises 14 residues. Germline assignment: CDR1 SGDLS and CDR2 YYNGEE. The CDR3 nucleotides read TGTGCCAGCAGCGTAGGAGGGACGAACACTGAAGCTTTCTTT. Translating gives CASSVGGTNTEAFF.

The V gene is TRBV28, the J gene TRBJ2-7, with D uncertain. The germline gives CDR1 MDHEN, CDR2 SYDVKM. This CDR3 spans 11 amino acids. Trimming left V 8 bases short and J 3 bases short, with 8 bases between. Here the CDR3 reads CASQGNYEQYF. For the CDR3, the DNA is TGTGCCAGCCAAGGCAACTACGAGCAGTACTTC.

The chain employs TRBV18 and TRBJ1-2; possibly TRBD1 for D (6 bases). The germline V gene has CDR1 KGHSH and CDR2 LQKENI. The CDR3 has 13 residues. V gave up 3 bases and J gave up 2 bases, with 7 bases separating them. CDR3 region: CASSPGHNYGYTF. In nucleotides, the CDR3 is TGTGCCAGCTCACCGGGACACAACTATGGCTACACCTTC. The whole variable domain, filled in from reference TRBV18 and TRBJ1-2, reads NAGVMQNPRHLVRRRGQEARLRCSPMKGHSHVYWYRQLPEEGLKFMVYLQKENIIDESGMPKERFSAEFPKEGPSILRIQQVVRGDSAAYFCASSPGHNYGYTFGSGTRLTVV.

V usage is TRBV5-1 and J usage is TRBJ2-1; 8 bases are a match to TRBD1. With V trimmed by 2 bases and J by 8 bases, 15 bases remained unmatched. Germline V CDR1 and CDR2: SGHRS, YFSETQ. The CDR3 runs to 17 residues. CDR3 residues: CASSLQATGTGYDEQFF. The CDR3 coding sequence is TGCGCCAGCAGCTTACAAGCAACGGGGACAGGATACGATGAGCAGTTCTTC.

This rearrangement joins TRBV6-1 to TRBJ2-3; D unclear. The CDR3 length is 13 residues. Germline CDR1 reads MNHNS; CDR2 reads SASEGT. The germline V and J ends were trimmed by 1 base and 4 bases, with 6 bases remaining between them. CDR3 nucleotides: TGTGCCAGCAGTGAAGTGTGGTCAGATACGCAGTATTTT. This gives the protein CASSEVWSDTQYF.

This clone was found a few times. The chain links TRBV9 to TRBJ2-3; 8 bases align to TRBD2. Germline assignment: CDR1 SGDLS and CDR2 YYNGEE. J was trimmed by 6 bases and V by 0 bases; bases with no gene match: 6. The CDR3 is made up of 15 amino acids. The CDR3 reads CASSVDPGGPDTQYF. In DNA form, the CDR3 reads TGTGCCAGCAGCGTAGATCCGGGAGGGCCTGATACGCAGTATTTT.

The chain is built from TRBV7-3 and TRBJ1-1; 7 positions match TRBD1. Germline V gene data show CDR1 as SGHTA and CDR2 as FQGTGA. The CDR3 contains 13 residues. Trimming removed 4 bases from V and 7 bases from J; junction bases left unmatched: 6. CDR3 residues: CASSSDRTGEAFF. DNA for the CDR3: TGTGCCAGCAGCTCGGACAGGACGGGTGAAGCTTTCTTT.

The V and J genes are TRBV4-1 and TRBJ2-2; D gene uncertain. V was clipped by 1 base and J by 0 bases, with 6 bases between them. The CDR3 consists of 15 residues. Looked up from germline, CDR1 is MGHRA and CDR2 is YSYEKL. The CDR3 DNA sequence: TGCGCCAGCAGCCAAGGACACTCGAACACCGGGGAGCTGTTTTTT. As protein: CASSQGHSNTGELFF.

V and J are TRBV27 and TRBJ2-7; 8 nucleotides match TRBD1. This CDR3 is 16 amino acids long. CDR1 is MNHEY, CDR2 SMNVEV, per germline (reference sequence). V was pared by 1 base and J by 2 bases, with 7 bases of the junction left unmatched. The CDR3 loop is CASSLLWTGNPYEQYF. CDR3 nucleotide sequence: TGTGCCAGCAGTTTATTATGGACAGGGAACCCCTACGAGCAGTACTTC.

The V gene is TRBV5-6, the J gene TRBJ1-6, with 7 bases aligning to TRBD1. The length of the CDR3 is 15 residues. Germline assignment: CDR1 SGHDT and CDR2 YYEEEE. Trimming removed 0 bases from V and 9 bases from J; junction bases left unmatched: 6. Written as DNA, the CDR3 is TGTGCCAGCAGCTTGGAGAGGGGGCTGGGTTCACCCCTCCACTTT. Translating gives CASSLERGLGSPLHF.

The chain links TRBV2 to TRBJ1-3; a weak D match, TRBD1 (5 bases). V was cut by 5 bases and J by 0 bases, with 17 bases left in between. Germline V gene data show CDR1 as SNHLY and CDR2 as FYNNEI. CDR3 length: 17 amino acids. The CDR3 DNA reads as TGTGCCAGCAGTTATATTGTCGGCAGGGCCTCTGGAAACACCATATATTTT. Translation gives CASSYIVGRASGNTIYF.

V is TRBV6-4 and J is TRBJ2-3; 8 nucleotides match TRBD1. This CDR3 has 15 residues. CDR1 is MRHNA and CDR2 is SNTAGT in the germline V gene. V trimming: 2 bases; J trimming: 0 bases; junction bases outside the gene matches: 1. The CDR3 nucleotides are TGTGCCAGCAGTGACGGACAGGGTAGCACAGATACGCAGTATTTT. It specifies CASSDGQGSTDTQYF.

This chain links TRBV27 with TRBJ2-1; TRBD1 matches at 8 bases. Per the germline V gene, CDR1 is MNHEY and CDR2 is SMNVEV (reference sequence). The V segment lost 3 bases and the J segment 5 bases; nucleotides outside the gene matches: 3. The CDR3 length is 14 residues. Here the CDR3 DNA reads TGTGCCAGCAGTTTCACAGGGGGTCACAATGAGCAGTTCTTC. Its translation is CASSFTGGHNEQFF.

As DNA, the CDR3 is TGTGCCAGCAGCTCCTGGAGAGGTAGCACTGAAGCTTTCTTT. Protein: CASSSWRGSTEAFF. This chain links TRBV5-6 with TRBJ1-1, with no clear D. CDR3 length: 14 residues. Deletions cut 3 bases from V and 4 bases from J, with 13 bases between. Germline CDR1 is SGHDT and CDR2 is YYEEEE.

This clone came up a few times. The chain employs TRBV15 and TRBJ1-5; D gene unclear. V was shortened by 1 base and J by 4 bases, with 8 bases between the two germline ends. CDR1 and CDR2 from the germline V gene are LNHNV and YYDKDF (reference sequence). The CDR3 contains 14 residues. This CDR3 is CATSRGGRNQPQHF. The CDR3 nucleotides read TGTGCCACCAGCAGAGGAGGTAGGAATCAGCCCCAGCATTTT.

In its sample, this clone was seen a few times. The chain recombines TRBV5-1 with TRBJ1-1, with D possibly TRBD1 on 5 matching bases. This CDR3 is built from 13 residues. Germline values: CDR1 SGHRS, CDR2 YFSETQ. The germline V and J ends were trimmed by 1 base and 8 bases, with 12 bases remaining between them. The CDR3 DNA follows: TGCGCCAGCAGCTTGCAGGGAACCTCGGAAGCTTTCTTT. Translation gives CASSLQGTSEAFF.